The 16 T cell receptor beta chains listed next were all sequenced from one sample in a study of long-term antiretroviral therapy in people with HIV. The libraries were made with immunoSEQ v3.0 at survey level. Assay used: immunoSEQ multiplex PCR; TCRdb lists only in-frame clones, some missing. Among roughly 24,000 clones listed, 70% to 90% were seen once. Sequenced material: unsorted PBMCs, taken 1.8 years before starting antiretroviral therapy. All receptors derive from a woman younger than 45 with HIV.

The CDR3 DNA reads as TGTGCCAGCAGTTACGGCGGAGGTATCTCCTACAATGAGCAGTTCTTC. Translating it yields CASSYGGGISYNEQFF. This chain connects TRBV6-5 to TRBJ2-1, with D possibly matching TRBD2 (5 bases). The CDR3 spans 16 residues. Germline V lookup: CDR1 MNHEY, CDR2 SVGAGI. V gave up 2 bases and J gave up 0 bases, with 11 bases separating them.

This chain uses TRBV29-1 with TRBJ1-1; D gene unclear. The CDR3 loop spans 13 amino acids. The V end was cut by 7 bases, the J end by 3 bases, with 15 bases between. CDR1 is SQVTM and CDR2 is ANQGSEA in the germline V gene. DNA for the CDR3: TGCAGCGCATCGGAACAGCTATACACTGAAGCTTTCTTT. Translating it yields CSASEQLYTEAFF.

This clone turned up a few times. This chain links TRBV5-1 with TRBJ1-2; the D is unclear. This CDR3 is 14 amino acids long. V was shortened by 0 bases and J by 1 base, with 7 bases between the two germline ends. Per germline, CDR1 SGHRS and CDR2 YFSETQ. CDR3 region: CASSLGDNNYGYTF. The CDR3 coding sequence is TGCGCCAGCAGCTTGGGTGACAATAACTATGGCTACACCTTC.

This chain connects TRBV6-1 to TRBJ1-3, with no clear D. Per the germline V gene, CDR1 is MNHNS and CDR2 is SASEGT. Trimming shortened V by 0 bases and J by 4 bases, and 10 bases separated the two germline ends. CDR3 length: 15 residues. In nucleotides, the CDR3 is TGTGCCAGCAGTGAAGCAGGGCCGGTAGGAAACACCATATATTTT. Residues: CASSEAGPVGNTIYF.

By share of the sample, this clone is large. This sequence joins TRBV10-1 and TRBJ2-7; the D call may be TRBD1 or TRBD2 (5 bases each). The ends were cut back, 2 bases at V and 6 bases at J, with 8 bases in the middle. Germline CDR1 is WNHNN and CDR2 is SYGVQD (reference sequence). The CDR3 covers 12 residues. CDR3 in DNA: TGCGCCAGCAGTGAGACCGGGGCCGAGCAGTACTTC. Encoded protein: CASSETGAEQYF.

V is TRBV7-9 and J is TRBJ1-3, with D uncertain. The CDR3 runs 11 residues. V was shortened by 5 bases and J by 8 bases, with 7 bases between the two germline ends. Germline V gene data show CDR1 as SEHNR and CDR2 as FQNEAQ (reference sequence). CDR3 protein: CASSEAYTIYF. CDR3 sequence (DNA): TGTGCCAGCAGCGAGGCCTACACCATATATTTT.

The rearrangement links TRBV10-2 to TRBJ2-1; TRBD2 matches at 9 bases. Germline assignment: CDR1 WSHSY and CDR2 SAAADI. V shed 1 base and J 8 bases; nucleotides not matched to a gene: 9. The CDR3 contains 16 residues. The CDR3 nucleotides are TGCGCCAGCAGTGAGTGGCGGGGGGGCCTTATGGATGAGCAGTTCTTC. The encoded protein is CASSEWRGGLMDEQFF.

The V gene is TRBV27, the J gene TRBJ1-1; D is possibly TRBD1 (5 bases). V was pared by 4 bases and J by 4 bases, with 10 bases between. This CDR3 is built from 13 residues. Germline CDR1 is MNHEY and CDR2 is SMNVEV (reference sequence). The DNA for the CDR3 is TGTGCCAGCAGTTGGGGGAAACGCACTGAAGCTTTCTTT. It codes for CASSWGKRTEAFF.

The chain combines TRBV11-1 with TRBJ2-7; 9 bases are shared with TRBD2. There are 14 residues in the CDR3. Unmatched junction bases numbered 6, after V lost 2 bases and J lost 7 bases. Germline V lookup: CDR1 SGHAT, CDR2 FQDESV (reference sequence). CDR3 DNA sequence: TGTGCCAGCAGCTTATCCGGACTAGCGATTGAGCAGTACGTC. Translating it yields CASSLSGLAIEQYV.

The chain joins TRBV11-3 to TRBJ2-3; possible D gene TRBD2, 5 bases. From germline, CDR1 is SGHNT and CDR2 YENEEA. The CDR3 totals 13 residues. Trimming cost V 5 bases and J 1 base, with 7 bases left between them. The CDR3 DNA reads as TGTGCCAGCAGCCTCGGGGGCACAGATACGCAGTATTTT. Its protein is CASSLGGTDTQYF. Drawing the rest from reference TRBV11-3 and TRBJ2-3, the complete variable domain is EAGVVQSPRYKIIEKKQPVAFWCNPISGHNTLYWYLQNLGQGPELLIRYENEEAVDDSQLPKDRFSAERLKGVDSTLKIQPAELGDSAVYLCASSLGGTDTQYFGPGTRLTVL.

This clone was counted once. J is TRBJ1-2 and V is TRBV18; weak D call: TRBD1 (6 bases). This CDR3 comprises 17 residues. The germline V gene encodes CDR1 KGHSH and CDR2 LQKENI. V was shortened by 3 bases and J by 8 bases, with 25 bases between the two germline ends. The CDR3 here is CASSPLSSQGGRTGYTF. The DNA of the CDR3 is TGTGCCAGCTCACCGCTGAGCTCACAGGGAGGTCGAACGGGCTACACCTTC.

The chain joins TRBV19 to TRBJ2-6; D remains ambiguous. CDR3 length: 17 residues. Germline V gene sequence: CDR1 LNHDA, CDR2 SQIVND (reference sequence). The V end was cut by 4 bases, the J end by 2 bases, with 15 bases between. The CDR3 loop reads CASSTPGVGAGANVLTF. DNA for the CDR3: TGTGCCAGTAGTACCCCAGGCGTGGGTGCTGGGGCCAACGTCCTGACTTTC.

The chain joins TRBV2 to TRBJ1-1, with a tentative D call TRBD1 (5 bases). The CDR3 is 10 amino acids. V was pared by 7 bases and J by 11 bases, with 11 bases between. Germline assignment: CDR1 SNHLY and CDR2 FYNNEI. The CDR3 here is CASMGTRAFF. The CDR3 DNA follows: TGTGCCAGCATGGGGACGCGGGCTTTCTTT.

The J gene is TRBJ2-5, the V gene TRBV7-9; D may be TRBD1 (5 bases). Germline assignment: CDR1 SEHNR and CDR2 FQNEAQ (reference sequence). CDR3 length: 14 amino acids. The V end lost 4 bases, the J end lost 4 bases, and 13 bases lay between the germline ends. CDR3 coding DNA: TGTGCCAGCAGCTCAATTGGACATTTAGAGACCCAGTACTTC. It yields the protein CASSSIGHLETQYF.

This chain connects TRBV5-6 to TRBJ1-2; D is uncertain. Trimming removed 1 base at V and 9 bases at J, with 19 bases between. The germline V gene has CDR1 SGHDT and CDR2 YYEEEE. The CDR3 runs to 15 residues. CDR3 region: CASSLYSDGPLSYTF. CDR3 coding DNA: TGTGCCAGCAGCTTGTATTCGGACGGACCGTTGAGCTACACCTTC.

The chain employs TRBV10-3 and TRBJ1-6; no firm D call. CDR3 length: 16 residues. CDR1 and CDR2 (germline): ENHRY, SYGVKD. Trimming stripped 4 bases from V and 2 bases from J, with 12 bases between. CDR3 DNA sequence: TGTGCCATCAGTGGGGTAAATACCCCCTATAATTCACCCCTCCACTTT. Translated: CAISGVNTPYNSPLHF.